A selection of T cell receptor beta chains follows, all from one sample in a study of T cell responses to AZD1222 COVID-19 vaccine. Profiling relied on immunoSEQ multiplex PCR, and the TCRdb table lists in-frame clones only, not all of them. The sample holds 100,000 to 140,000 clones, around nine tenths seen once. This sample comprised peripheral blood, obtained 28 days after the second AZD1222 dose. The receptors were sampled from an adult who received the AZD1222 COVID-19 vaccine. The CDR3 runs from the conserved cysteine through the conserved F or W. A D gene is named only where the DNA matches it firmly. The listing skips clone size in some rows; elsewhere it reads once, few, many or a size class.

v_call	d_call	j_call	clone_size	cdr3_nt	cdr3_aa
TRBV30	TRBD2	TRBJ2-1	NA	TGTGCCTGGAGCCGTCTCCCCGTCGGGCGGGAGTTTGAGCAGTTCTTC	CAWSRLPVGREFEQFF
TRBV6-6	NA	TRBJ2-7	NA	TGTGCCAGCAGTCCTCAGGGATACGAGCAGTACTTC	CASSPQGYEQYF
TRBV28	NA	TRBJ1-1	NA	TGTGCCAGCAGGCCCCCACGGAACACTGAAGCTTTCTTT	CASRPPRNTEAFF
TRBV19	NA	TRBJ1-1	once	TGTGCCAGTAATTCAGGGGCTCCGGACACTGAAGCTTTCTTT	CASNSGAPDTEAFF
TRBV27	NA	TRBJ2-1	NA	TGTGCCAGCAGCCCCGGGCTAGCTGGCAATGAGCAGTTCTTC	CASSPGLAGNEQFF
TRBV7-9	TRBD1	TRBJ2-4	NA	TGTGCCAGCAGCCCTGTGACAGGGTACATTCAGTACTTC	CASSPVTGYIQYF
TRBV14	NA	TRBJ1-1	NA	TGTGCCAGCAGCCAGTACCGGGCCCCGGGGGGTGCTGTAGCTTTCTTT	CASSQYRAPGGAVAFF
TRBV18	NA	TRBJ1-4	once	TGTGCCAGCTCATCGACCCGGGACGGAAAACTGTTTTTT	CASSSTRDGKLFF
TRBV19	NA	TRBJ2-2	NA	TGTGCCAGTACTCACCAATCGAACACCGGGGAGCTGTTTTTT	CASTHQSNTGELFF
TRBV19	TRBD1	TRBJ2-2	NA	TGTGCCACCCGGGGACAGGACTTCACCGGGGAGCTGTTTTTT	CATRGQDFTGELFF
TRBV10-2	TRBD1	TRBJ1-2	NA	TGCGCCAGCAGTGAGGCCCGGGACAGGGGGCACGACGGTGGCTACACCTTC	CASSEARDRGHDGGYTF
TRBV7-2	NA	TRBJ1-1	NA	TGTGCCAGCAGTATAAACCCAATTCCGGGACACCAGAACACTGAAGCTTTCTTT	CASSINPIPGHQNTEAFF
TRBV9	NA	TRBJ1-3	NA	TGTGCCAGCAGCGTAGGTATGGGAGGGAATGCACTCTCTGGAAACACCATATATTTT	CASSVGMGGNALSGNTIYF
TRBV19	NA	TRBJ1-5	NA	TGTGCCAGTAGTATAGAGCCAGACAATCAGCCCCAGCATTTT	CASSIEPDNQPQHF
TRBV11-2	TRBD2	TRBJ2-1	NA	TGTGCCAGCAGCTTAGCGGGAGGGCCGCATGAGCAGTTCTTC	CASSLAGGPHEQFF
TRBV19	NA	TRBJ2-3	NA	TGTGCCAGTAGGCCGGGACCAGCGGATACGCAGTATTTT	CASRPGPADTQYF
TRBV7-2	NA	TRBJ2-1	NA	TGTGCCAGCAGCGTCTCGGCGAGCTCCTACAATGAGCAGTTCTTC	CASSVSASSYNEQFF
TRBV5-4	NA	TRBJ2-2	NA	TGTGCCAGCAGCTTGGACAGGACTTTGAACACCGGGGAGCTGTTTTTT	CASSLDRTLNTGELFF